The sequence of this T cell receptor (beta chain) was determined in a study of blood T cell repertoires in COVID-19. In the study overall: Collection of acute and convalescent COVID-19 samples took place in the United States, Italy and Spain. PBMCs, B-cell-depleted T cells, or T cells provided the cDNA or gDNA that made up the material.

The CDR3 consists of 16 residues. V was clipped by 5 bases and J by 0 bases; unmatched bases: 8. Germline V gives CDR1 SGHTA, CDR2 FQGNSA. In the original workflow: Nucleated cell counts were estimated from reference gene primer amplification. The assay was immunoSEQ multiplex PCR, and TCRdb's table has in-frame clones only and misses some. V, J and clone size are those of that table, while D and trimming were read from the DNA. Among about 150,000 clones, approximately 90% were seen once, and the ten largest hold approximately 2.4%. The sequenced material came from peripheral blood. This sequence was found in an older woman with acute or convalescent COVID-19. The chain couples TRBV7-2 to TRBJ2-3; 7 bases fit TRBD2. The CDR3 is CASSPPGLTSTDTQYF. The CDR3 DNA follows: TGTGCCAGCAGCCCCCCGGGACTAACGAGCACAGATACGCAGTATTTT.